The 24 T cell receptor beta chains below all came from one sample that was sequenced in a study of T-cell reconstitution after alpha-beta-depleted transplantation in children. Researchers prepared the TCRbeta library using unique molecular identifiers, the study reports. TCRdb passed the PCR reads through MiXCR, listing each CDR3 protein once. The data hold approximately 800,000 distinct CDR3 sequences, with roughly 15% observed a single time. The sequencing here drew on PBMCs, mostly from graft donor cells, taken 360 days after TCRalphabeta/CD19-depleted stem cell transplant. All receptors come from a male patient under 18 who had a stem cell transplant for acute lymphoblastic leukemia, so the T cells may come from the graft donor.

This clonotype showed up many times. The rearrangement uses TRBV12-3 or TRBV12-4 and TRBJ1-3; D is undetermined. Trimming removed 5 bases at V and 0 bases at J, with 8 bases between. The CDR3 has 14 amino acids. CDR3 region: CASSPLFSGNTIYF. In DNA, the CDR3 is TGTGCCAGCAGTCCCCTTTTCTCTGGAAACACCATATATTTT.

The chain joins TRBV29-1 to TRBJ1-4; D gene uncertain. The length of the CDR3 is 13 residues. Germline V CDR1 and CDR2: SQVTM, ANQGSEA. V lost 0 bases and J 12 bases, leaving 14 bases between the germline ends. For the CDR3, the DNA is TGCAGCGTTGAAGACCAGACGAAGGAGGAACTGTTTTTT. This sequence encodes CSVEDQTKEELFF. Combining the CDR3 with reference TRBV29-1 and TRBJ1-4 gives the whole variable domain SAVISQKPSRDICQRGTSLTIQCQVDSQVTMMFWYRQQPGQSLTLIATANQGSEATYESGFVIDKFPISRPNLTFSTLTVSNMSPEDSSIYLCSVEDQTKEELFFGSGTQLSVL.

The rearrangement links TRBV12-3 or TRBV12-4 to TRBJ2-7; 9 bases match TRBD2. The CDR3 runs 14 residues. V lost 3 bases and J lost 7; bases outside the gene matches: 7. In DNA form, the CDR3 reads TGTGCCAGCAGTTTGGAAGGACTAGCGCGGGAGCAGTACTTC. This sequence encodes CASSLEGLAREQYF.

The J gene is TRBJ2-7, the V gene TRBV4-1; perhaps TRBD1 as D (5 bases). Trimming pared 7 bases from V and 4 bases from J, leaving 17 bases between. This CDR3 is 14 amino acids long. Per germline, CDR1 MGHRA and CDR2 YSYEKL. The CDR3: CASTQPGMRYEQYF. CDR3 nucleotides: TGCGCCAGCACCCAGCCAGGGATGAGGTACGAGCAGTACTTC.

The chain links TRBV11-2 to TRBJ1-1; D perhaps matches TRBD1 (6 bases). The CDR3 sequence is 14 residues long. The V gene's germline CDR1 is SGHAT and CDR2 FQNNGV. V dropped 5 bases and J dropped 6 bases, with 16 bases sitting between them. The CDR3, as DNA: TGTGCCAGCAGCCATTTCGGGGGGGCTTCTGAAGCTTTCTTT. Translated: CASSHFGGASEAFF. The whole variable domain, filled in from reference TRBV11-2 and TRBJ1-1, reads EAGVAQSPRYKIIEKRQSVAFWCNPISGHATLYWYQQILGQGPKLLIQFQNNGVVDDSQLPKDRFSAERLKGVDSTLKIQPAKLEDSAVYLCASSHFGGASEAFFGQGTRLTVV.

The table lists this clonotype with a few counts. The V call is TRBV18, the J call TRBJ1-5; D gene unclear. CDR1 and CDR2 (germline): KGHSH, LQKENI. This CDR3 has 15 amino acids. Trimming shortened V by 3 bases and J by 4 bases, and 13 bases separated the two germline ends. Here the CDR3 reads CASSPPGGINQPQHF. As DNA, the CDR3 is TGTGCCAGCTCACCCCCCGGAGGGATTAATCAGCCCCAGCATTTT.

This clonotype was seen more than once but under ten times. The chain recombines TRBV15 with TRBJ1-5; D is unresolved. The length of the CDR3 is 14 residues. V shed 3 bases and J shed 7 bases, with 13 bases lying between them. The germline V gene has CDR1 LNHNV and CDR2 YYDKDF (reference sequence). The CDR3 loop is CATSSRAGNQPQHF. For the CDR3, the DNA is TGTGCCACCAGCAGTAGGGCAGGTAACCAGCCCCAGCATTTT.

This clonotype occurred a few times. The chain combines TRBV12-3 or TRBV12-4 with TRBJ2-5; D perhaps matches TRBD1 (6 bases). The V and J ends lost 4 bases and 7 bases respectively, with 19 bases between them. The CDR3 is 15 amino acids. This CDR3 is CASSWNRDKAGTQYF. The CDR3 region has the DNA TGTGCCAGCAGTTGGAACCGGGACAAGGCAGGGACCCAGTACTTC.

This clonotype was observed many times. The chain links TRBV20-1 to TRBJ2-7; 8 bases are shared with TRBD2. The V gene end was trimmed by 2 bases and the J gene end by 3 bases; junction bases not matched to a gene: 6. The V gene's germline CDR1 is DFQATT and CDR2 SNEGSKA (reference sequence). The CDR3 runs 14 residues. CDR3 sequence reads: CSARYPSGHYEQYF. CDR3 DNA: TGCAGTGCTAGATATCCTAGCGGGCACTACGAGCAGTACTTC.

This chain joins TRBV4-2 and TRBJ2-3; D ambiguous. Germline V lookup: CDR1 LGHNA, CDR2 YNFKEQ. The CDR3 length is 13 residues. V was clipped by 2 bases and J by 8 bases, with 11 bases between them. CDR3 sequence (DNA): TGTGCCAGCAGCCAAAACCGGATGGTTACGCAGTATTTT. This encodes CASSQNRMVTQYF.

This chain joins TRBV6-6 and TRBJ2-1; weak D call: TRBD1 (5 bases). The CDR3 length is 13 residues. V shed 0 bases and J shed 7 bases, with 7 bases lying between them. The germline V gene has CDR1 MNHNY and CDR2 SVGAGI (reference sequence). In DNA form, the CDR3 reads TGTGCCAGCAGTTACTCGACAGCGAATGAGCAGTTCTTC. Its protein is CASSYSTANEQFF.

The chain has TRBV29-1 and TRBJ2-7, with D unclear. In germline, CDR1 is SQVTM, CDR2 ANQGSEA. The CDR3 totals 13 residues. Trimming removed 4 bases from V and 2 bases from J, with 12 bases in between. This CDR3 is CSVGGSPPYEQYF. The DNA of the CDR3 is TGCAGCGTTGGAGGCAGTCCCCCCTACGAGCAGTACTTC.

This clonotype was found many times. The CDR3 loop reads CASSPQVPYGYTF. DNA of the CDR3: TGTGCCAGCAGCCCCCAGGTTCCCTATGGCTACACCTTC. This chain uses TRBV7-9 with TRBJ1-2; D remains ambiguous. Germline CDR1 reads SEHNR; CDR2 reads FQNEAQ (reference sequence). The CDR3 covers 13 residues. Trimming pared 5 bases from V and 4 bases from J, leaving 11 bases between.

The chain is built from TRBV7-2 and TRBJ2-5; 7 nucleotides align to TRBD1. In germline, CDR1 is SGHTA, CDR2 FQGNSA. The trim removed 4 bases at V and 4 bases at J, leaving 9 bases unmatched. The CDR3 is 15 amino acids. The CDR3 loop is CASSSPWGQIETQYF. The CDR3 nucleotides read TGTGCCAGCAGCTCCCCCTGGGGACAGATAGAGACCCAGTACTTC.

The V call is TRBV20-1, the J call TRBJ2-3; the match to TRBD2 covers 9 bases. V shed 0 bases, J shed 5 bases, and the junction held 6 bases outside the gene matches. The CDR3 length is 15 residues. Germline V CDR1 and CDR2: DFQATT, SNEGSKA (reference sequence). The CDR3 bases are TGCAGTGCTAGAGATCTCGCGGGAGGGGGAGATACGCAGTATTTT. Amino acids: CSARDLAGGGDTQYF.

In this sample, this clonotype turned up a few times. This sequence joins TRBV29-1 and TRBJ2-3, with TRBD2 matching 8 bases. Germline lookup yields CDR1 SQVTM and CDR2 ANQGSEA. Unmatched junction bases numbered 3, after V lost 2 bases and J lost 2 bases. The length of the CDR3 is 14 residues. Written as DNA, the CDR3 is TGCAGCGTTGAACAACTAGCGGTCACAGATACGCAGTATTTT. It specifies CSVEQLAVTDTQYF.

This chain uses TRBV5-1 with TRBJ1-6; D remains unclear. The CDR3 sequence is 14 residues long. V dropped 1 base and J dropped 5 bases, with 7 bases sitting between them. CDR1 and CDR2 (germline): SGHRS, YFSETQ. CDR3 nucleotides: TGCGCCAGCAGCTTGAAACTGAATAATTCACCCCTCCACTTT. Its translation is CASSLKLNNSPLHF.

This clonotype has a count of ten or more. V and J are TRBV29-1 and TRBJ1-3; no clear D. This CDR3 is 13 amino acids long. Germline CDR1 is SQVTM and CDR2 is ANQGSEA. CDR3 in DNA: TGCAGTAAGGGAGACACCTCTGGAAACACCATATATTTT. The encoded protein is CSKGDTSGNTIYF.

This clonotype has ten or more counts. This chain links TRBV27 with TRBJ2-2, with D unclear. Trimming shortened V by 4 bases and J by 3 bases, and 9 bases separated the two germline ends. The CDR3 length is 14 residues. CDR1 is MNHEY and CDR2 is SMNVEV in the germline V gene (reference sequence). CDR3 in amino acids: CASSSVPDTGELFF. In DNA form, the CDR3 reads TGTGCCAGCAGTTCAGTCCCCGACACCGGGGAGCTGTTTTTT.

V is TRBV7-6 and J is TRBJ2-1; maybe TRBD2 (6 bases). Trimming shortened V by 2 bases and J by 6 bases, and 14 bases separated the two germline ends. The CDR3 contains 15 residues. Germline values: CDR1 SGHVS, CDR2 FNYEAQ. The DNA for the CDR3 is TGTGCCAGCAGCTTATCGTCCACTAGCAGCAATGAGCAGTTCTTC. Encoded protein: CASSLSSTSSNEQFF.

This clonotype came up a few times. This sequence joins TRBV5-5 and TRBJ1-1; no definite D call. The V end was cut by 3 bases, the J end by 5 bases, with 11 bases between. The length of the CDR3 is 13 residues. Germline lookup yields CDR1 SGHKS and CDR2 YYEKEE (reference sequence). The CDR3 sequence: CASSSNTKTEAFF. The CDR3 DNA is TGTGCCAGCAGCTCTAACACGAAAACTGAAGCTTTCTTT.

The rearrangement uses TRBV7-9 and TRBJ1-2; TRBD1 matches 8 bases. This CDR3 has 15 residues. Germline V gene data show CDR1 as SEHNR and CDR2 as FQNEAQ (reference sequence). After removal of 2 bases from V and 6 bases from J, the junction contained 8 bases not matched to a gene. CDR3 coding DNA: TGTGCCAGCAGCTTACCCTGGACAGGGTCGGATGGCTACACCTTC. As protein: CASSLPWTGSDGYTF.

The chain is built from TRBV6-5 and TRBJ2-5; tentatively, D is TRBD1 or TRBD2 (6 bases each). The CDR3 has 14 amino acids. CDR1 and CDR2 (germline): MNHEY, SVGAGI. V was clipped by 1 base and J by 3 bases, with 9 bases between them. The CDR3 protein is CASSYLRGEETQYF. CDR3 sequence (DNA): TGTGCCAGCAGTTACTTAAGGGGGGAAGAGACCCAGTACTTC.

This clonotype was picked up a small number of times. The chain has TRBV5-1 and TRBJ2-7; TRBD1 agrees at 9 bases. Per the germline V gene, CDR1 is SGHRS and CDR2 is YFSETQ. The length of the CDR3 is 14 residues. Trimming removed 0 bases from V and 5 bases from J; junction bases left unmatched: 3. In nucleotides, the CDR3 is TGCGCCAGCAGCTTGGACAGGGGGCTCGACGAGCAGTACTTC. Residues: CASSLDRGLDEQYF. Looking up the rest from reference TRBV5-1 and TRBJ2-7 gives the full variable domain: KAGVTQTPRYLIKTRGQQVTLSCSPISGHRSVSWYQQTPGQGLQFLFEYFSETQRNKGNFPGRFSGRQFSNSRSEMNVSTLELGDSALYLCASSLDRGLDEQYFGPGTRLTVT.